This is a list of T cell receptor beta chains from one sample in a study of T cells after yellow fever vaccination. TCRdb reanalysed the 5' RACE reads using MiXCR and keeps one entry per CDR3 protein. Of around 310,000 distinct CDR3 sequences in the sample, roughly 4% were seen once. This specimen was PBMCs, taken on the day of the yellow fever booster vaccination. The receptor set was obtained from a man between 18 and 35 years old who received the YFV17D yellow fever vaccine. CDR3s include the opening cysteine and the closing phenylalanine or tryptophan. The D gene is left open where the match is weak. A row's size may be missing; if present it is once, few, many or a size class.

clone_size: many
j_call: TRBJ2-3
v_call: TRBV29-1
d_call: TRBD1
cdr3_nt: TGCAGCGTTGAAGGGGGACAGGGCGGCGATACGCAGTATTTT
cdr3_aa: CSVEGGQGGDTQYF

clone_size: few
j_call: TRBJ1-1
v_call: TRBV7-2
d_call: NA
cdr3_nt: TGTGCCAGCAGCTTAGTTTCGGGAAGCACTGAAGCTTTCTTT
cdr3_aa: CASSLVSGSTEAFF

clone_size: many
j_call: TRBJ2-7
v_call: TRBV29-1
d_call: TRBD2
cdr3_nt: TGCAGCGTTGAAGACGCAGGACTAGCGGGGGCAACCTACGAGCAGTACTTC
cdr3_aa: CSVEDAGLAGATYEQYF

clone_size: few
j_call: TRBJ2-7
v_call: TRBV7-2
d_call: NA
cdr3_nt: TGTGCCAGCAGCTTTCGTAGTAGTAAGTACGAGCAGTACTTC
cdr3_aa: CASSFRSSKYEQYF

clone_size: many
j_call: TRBJ1-1
v_call: TRBV4-3
d_call: NA
cdr3_nt: TGCGCCAGCAGCCAAGATCTGGGTAGTGAAGCTTTCTTT
cdr3_aa: CASSQDLGSEAFF

clone_size: many
j_call: TRBJ2-1
v_call: TRBV7-3
d_call: NA
cdr3_nt: TGTGCCAGCAGCATCGGGGCTAGCGACTACAATGAGCAGTTCTTC
cdr3_aa: CASSIGASDYNEQFF

clone_size: NA
j_call: TRBJ1-5
v_call: TRBV28
d_call: TRBD1
cdr3_nt: TGTGCCAGCAATGACAGGGGGCGACGCAATCAGCCCCAGCATTTT
cdr3_aa: CASNDRGRRNQPQHF

clone_size: NA
j_call: TRBJ2-1
v_call: TRBV4-3
d_call: TRBD2
cdr3_nt: TGCGCCAGCAGCCAAAACCCGCGGGGGACCTCCTACAATGAGCAGTTCTTC
cdr3_aa: CASSQNPRGTSYNEQFF

clone_size: many
j_call: TRBJ2-1
v_call: TRBV5-4
d_call: TRBD1
cdr3_nt: TGTGCCAGCACTGACAGGGGGCAGTACAATGAGCAGTTCTTC
cdr3_aa: CASTDRGQYNEQFF

clone_size: many
j_call: TRBJ1-1
v_call: TRBV7-2
d_call: TRBD1
cdr3_nt: TGTGCCAGCAGCCCTGGACAGGGACGGAACACTGAAGCTTTCTTT
cdr3_aa: CASSPGQGRNTEAFF

clone_size: NA
j_call: TRBJ1-6
v_call: TRBV28
d_call: NA
cdr3_nt: TGTGCCAGCAGTCCCCTCCGGTCTTGGTCCTATAATTCACCCCTCCACTTT
cdr3_aa: CASSPLRSWSYNSPLHF

clone_size: few
j_call: TRBJ2-1
v_call: TRBV3-1
d_call: NA
cdr3_nt: TGTGCCAGCAGCCATCCGGTGGGTGAGCAGTTCTTC
cdr3_aa: CASSHPVGEQFF

clone_size: NA
j_call: TRBJ1-6
v_call: TRBV28
d_call: NA
cdr3_nt: TGTGCCAGCAGGAGACACGACCTGTCCTATAATTCACCCCTCCACTTT
cdr3_aa: CASRRHDLSYNSPLHF

clone_size: few
j_call: TRBJ1-2
v_call: TRBV2
d_call: TRBD1
cdr3_nt: TGTGCCGAGCTTCACTCGGGACAGGGGAGCTACACCTTC
cdr3_aa: CAELHSGQGSYTF

clone_size: many
j_call: TRBJ2-2
v_call: TRBV5-6
d_call: TRBD1
cdr3_nt: TGTGCCAGCAGCTTGAAGGACAGGGGTGCCACCGGGGAGCTGTTTTTT
cdr3_aa: CASSLKDRGATGELFF

clone_size: NA
j_call: TRBJ1-5
v_call: TRBV9
d_call: NA
cdr3_nt: TGTGCCAGCAGCGTAGGCGAATATCAGCCCCAGCATTTT
cdr3_aa: CASSVGEYQPQHF

clone_size: many
j_call: TRBJ2-1
v_call: TRBV12-3/TRBV12-4
d_call: TRBD2
cdr3_nt: TGTGCCAGCAGCCGTCGAAGCGGGGGGGCGGGTAATGAGCAGTTCTTC
cdr3_aa: CASSRRSGGAGNEQFF